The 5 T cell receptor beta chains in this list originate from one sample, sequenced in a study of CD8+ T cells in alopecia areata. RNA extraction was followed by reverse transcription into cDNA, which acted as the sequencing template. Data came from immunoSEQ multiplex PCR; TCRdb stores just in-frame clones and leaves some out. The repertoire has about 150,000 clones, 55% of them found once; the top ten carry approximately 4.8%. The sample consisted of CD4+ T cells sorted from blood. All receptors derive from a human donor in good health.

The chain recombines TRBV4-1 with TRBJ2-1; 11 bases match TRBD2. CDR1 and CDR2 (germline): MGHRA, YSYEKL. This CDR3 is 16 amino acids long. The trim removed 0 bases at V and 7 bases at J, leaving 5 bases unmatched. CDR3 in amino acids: CASSQERLAGGNEQFF. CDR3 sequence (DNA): TGCGCCAGCAGCCAAGAGAGGCTAGCGGGAGGAAATGAGCAGTTCTTC.

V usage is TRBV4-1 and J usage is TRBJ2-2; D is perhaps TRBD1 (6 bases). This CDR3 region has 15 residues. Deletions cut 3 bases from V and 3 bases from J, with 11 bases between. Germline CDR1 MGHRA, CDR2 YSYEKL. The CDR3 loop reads CASSQGARDTGELFF. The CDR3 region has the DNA TGCGCCAGCAGCCAGGGGGCTAGGGACACCGGGGAGCTGTTTTTT.

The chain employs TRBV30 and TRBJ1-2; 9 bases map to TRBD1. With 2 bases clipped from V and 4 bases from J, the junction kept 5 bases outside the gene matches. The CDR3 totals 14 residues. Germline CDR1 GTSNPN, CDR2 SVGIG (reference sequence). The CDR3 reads CAWSPQGAPYGYTF. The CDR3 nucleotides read TGTGCCTGGAGTCCACAGGGGGCTCCCTATGGCTACACCTTC.

Written as DNA, the CDR3 is TGTGCCACCAGTCGGGGCGAGACAACCTACGAGCAGTACTTC. This sequence encodes CATSRGETTYEQYF. The genes are TRBV15 and TRBJ2-7; tentatively, D is TRBD1 or TRBD2 (5 bases each). The V end was cut by 6 bases, the J end by 2 bases, with 14 bases between. The CDR3 loop spans 14 amino acids. Germline loops: CDR1 LNHNV, CDR2 YYDKDF (reference sequence).

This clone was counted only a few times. The CDR3 loop reads CASSLWLAGTYEQYF. CDR3 DNA sequence: TGTGCCAGCAGCTTGTGGCTAGCGGGGACCTACGAGCAGTACTTC. V usage is TRBV5-6 and J usage is TRBJ2-7; the match to TRBD2 covers 9 bases. The CDR3 contains 15 residues. V was clipped by 1 base and J by 2 bases; unmatched bases: 4. Germline CDR1 and CDR2: SGHDT and YYEEEE.